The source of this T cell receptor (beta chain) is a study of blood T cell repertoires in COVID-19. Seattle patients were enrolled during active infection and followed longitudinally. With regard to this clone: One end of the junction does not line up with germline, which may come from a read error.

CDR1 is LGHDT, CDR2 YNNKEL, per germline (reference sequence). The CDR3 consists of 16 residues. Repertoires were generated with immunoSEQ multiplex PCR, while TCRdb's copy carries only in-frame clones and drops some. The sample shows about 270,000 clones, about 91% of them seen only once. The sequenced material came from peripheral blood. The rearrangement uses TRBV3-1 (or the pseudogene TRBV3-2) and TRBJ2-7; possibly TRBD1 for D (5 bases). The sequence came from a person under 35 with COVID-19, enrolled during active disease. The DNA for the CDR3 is TGTGCCAGCAGCCCCCCCTACAGGTCCCCTCCCTATGAGCAGTACTTC. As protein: CASSPPYRSPPYEQYF.